This T cell receptor beta chain is drawn from a study of tumour-infiltrating T cells in Burkitt lymphoma. Study background: Productive clonality predicted overall and progression-free survival.

TCRdb's table, derived via immunoSEQ multiplex PCR, lists solely in-frame clones and lacks some. The data contain around 13,000 clones, about 85% of them seen just once; the ten biggest clones take up roughly 1.4%. The germline gives CDR1 SGHTA, CDR2 FQGNSA. The CDR3 is made up of 15 amino acids. Turning to this clone: A read error may account for a junction end that differs from germline.

The chain carries TRBV7-2 and TRBJ2-7; TRBD1 aligns across 10 bases. The TCR comes from a human donor with diffuse large B-cell lymphoma. The specimen was tumor tissue. This chain's CDR3 is CVSSWPDRGGREQYF. CDR3 nucleotide sequence: TGTGTCAGCAGCTGGCCGGACAGGGGGGGTCGAGAGCAGTACTTC.